A selection of T cell receptor beta chains follows, all from one sample in a study of OX40 agonist ivuxolimab in advanced cancers. The table came from immunoSEQ multiplex PCR; TCRdb's copy has only in-frame clones and leaves some out. The sample contains 70,000 to 90,000 clones, about 90% of which appear only once. This sample comprised CD4+ or CD8+ T cells sorted from blood, obtained in a trial of the OX40 agonist ivuxolimab. Source of these receptors: an adult with an advanced solid tumor such as melanoma, head and neck, liver or kidney cancer. The CDR3 runs from the conserved cysteine through the conserved F or W. The D gene is left open where the match is weak. Size tells how often a clone was seen (once, few, many) or the class of an expanded clone, and some rows leave it out.

V: TRBV7-9; D: .; J: TRBJ1-2; size: .; CDR3: CASSLDSGRATGYTF; DNA: TGTGCCAGCAGCTTAGACTCGGGCAGGGCTACTGGCTACACCTTC
V: TRBV10-2; D: .; J: TRBJ2-3; size: .; CDR3: CASSEFRGIGGTDTQYF; DNA: TGCGCCAGCAGTGAGTTCCGGGGGATAGGAGGGACAGATACGCAGTATTTT
V: TRBV28; D: .; J: TRBJ1-4; size: .; CDR3: CALLLPNEKLFF; DNA: TGTGCCTTGCTACTTCCGAATGAAAAACTGTTTTTT
V: TRBV10-3; D: .; J: TRBJ2-7; size: .; CDR3: CAISESRSPEQYF; DNA: TGTGCCATCAGTGAGTCGAGAAGCCCCGAGCAGTACTTC
V: TRBV6-6; D: .; J: TRBJ2-2; size: .; CDR3: CASSYGVYTGELFF; DNA: TGTGCCAGCAGTTATGGGGTTTACACCGGGGAGCTGTTTTTT
V: TRBV11-3; D: .; J: TRBJ2-3; size: .; CDR3: CASSLVSTDTQYF; DNA: TGTGCCAGCAGCTTAGTTAGCACAGATACGCAGTATTTT
V: TRBV4-3; D: .; J: TRBJ1-5; size: .; CDR3: CASTRTAFGQPQHF; DNA: TGCGCCAGCACAAGGACAGCCTTCGGACAGCCCCAGCATTTT
V: TRBV7-2; D: TRBD2; J: TRBJ2-1; size: .; CDR3: CASSLLGLAGGYEQFF; DNA: TGTGCCAGCAGCCTCCTGGGACTAGCGGGAGGGTATGAGCAGTTCTTC
V: TRBV28; D: .; J: TRBJ1-5; size: few; CDR3: CASSAYGQLINQPQHF; DNA: TGTGCCAGCAGTGCCTACGGACAGTTAATCAATCAGCCCCAGCATTTT
V: TRBV4-3; D: TRBD2; J: TRBJ2-1; size: .; CDR3: CASSHIAPTSGDYINEQFF; DNA: TGCGCCAGCAGCCACATTGCCCCGACTAGCGGGGACTACATCAATGAGCAGTTCTTC
V: TRBV6-1; D: TRBD2; J: TRBJ2-3; size: .; CDR3: CASSEDPSGGLGTQYF; DNA: TGTGCCAGCAGTGAAGATCCTAGCGGGGGGTTAGGTACGCAGTATTTT
V: TRBV6-6; D: .; J: TRBJ2-4; size: .; CDR3: CASSYDRLSKNIQYF; DNA: TGTGCCAGCAGTTACGACAGATTGTCCAAAAACATTCAGTACTTC
V: TRBV11-3; D: .; J: TRBJ1-2; size: .; CDR3: CASSLSPGRPNYGYTF; DNA: TGTGCCAGCAGCTTAAGTCCGGGCAGGCCTAACTATGGCTACACCTTC